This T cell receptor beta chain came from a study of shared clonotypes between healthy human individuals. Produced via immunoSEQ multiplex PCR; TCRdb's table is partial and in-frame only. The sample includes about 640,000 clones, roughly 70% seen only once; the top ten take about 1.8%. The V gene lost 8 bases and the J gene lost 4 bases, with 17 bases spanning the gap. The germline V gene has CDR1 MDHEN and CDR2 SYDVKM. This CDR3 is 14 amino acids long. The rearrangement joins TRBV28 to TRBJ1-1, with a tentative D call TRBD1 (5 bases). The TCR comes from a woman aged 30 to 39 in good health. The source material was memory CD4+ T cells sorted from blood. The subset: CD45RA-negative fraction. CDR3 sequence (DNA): TGTGCCAGCGGGAGCCGGGGGGGGTTCACTGAAGCTTTCTTT. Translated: CASGSRGGFTEAFF.